These 14 T cell receptor beta chains were sequenced from one sample in a study of shared clonotypes between healthy human individuals (dated by TCRdb to the early 2020s). Receptor libraries were prepared by the immunoSEQ multiplex PCR assay. TCRdb holds this immuneACCESS table with in-frame rearrangements only. Some clones are missing; in checked studies, unresolved V genes explain under half, and the rest has no known cause. Within this sample are 2.3 million or so clones, with over 85% of them counted one time only. 0.35% to 0.5% of the sample goes to the ten largest clones. The sequenced sample was naive CD4+ T cells from PBMCs. The cell subset or site label corresponds to: CD45RA+ positively selected. These receptors came from a man between 18 and 29 years old in good health. Some clones in this sample may be carry-over from other donors' samples.

The J gene is TRBJ2-1, the V gene TRBV5-6; 8 bases match TRBD1. V dropped 0 bases and J dropped 7; count of bases not matched to a gene: 3. The germline CDR1 and CDR2 sequences are SGHDT and YYEEEE. The CDR3 spans 14 residues. CDR3 sequence (DNA): TGTGCCAGCAGCTTGGCACAGGGGGTTAATGAGCAGTTCTTC. Protein: CASSLAQGVNEQFF.

The genes are TRBV7-8 and TRBJ2-2; 10 nucleotides line up with TRBD1. This CDR3 has 19 residues. The germline V gene encodes CDR1 SGHVS and CDR2 FQNEAQ. V was pared by 4 bases and J by 1 base, with 12 bases of the junction left unmatched. The CDR3 spells CASSSGTGAPKVNTGELFF. The CDR3 region has the DNA TGTGCCAGCAGCTCCGGGACAGGGGCGCCCAAAGTGAACACCGGGGAGCTGTTTTTT.

The chain links TRBV5-4 to TRBJ1-1; TRBD1 agrees at 10 bases. CDR3 length equals 17 residues. CDR1 and CDR2 from the germline V gene are SGHNT and YYREEE (reference sequence). After removal of 0 bases from V and 3 bases from J, the junction contained 8 bases not matched to a gene. The CDR3 DNA is TGTGCCAGCAGCTTGGGGGGCGACAGGGGGCTTGACACTGAAGCTTTCTTT. This translates into CASSLGGDRGLDTEAFF.

The rearrangement joins TRBV6-1 to TRBJ1-1, with D unresolved. This CDR3 has 13 amino acids. The V and J ends lost 9 bases and 1 base respectively, with 12 bases between them. Per germline, CDR1 MNHNS and CDR2 SASEGT. This chain's CDR3 is CASRRGANTEAFF. The CDR3 region has the DNA TGTGCCAGTAGGCGGGGAGCGAACACTGAAGCTTTCTTT.

This clone was observed once. The chain links TRBV5-1 to TRBJ2-5; D possibly matches TRBD1 or TRBD2 (5 bases each). The V gene lost 7 bases and the J gene lost 1 base, with 14 bases spanning the gap. In germline, CDR1 is SGHRS, CDR2 YFSETQ. This CDR3 spans 14 amino acids. The CDR3, as DNA: TGCGCCAGCGGGGCGTTGGGACCCCAAGAGACCCAGTACTTC. This codes for CASGALGPQETQYF.

The CDR3 protein is CASGQIQETQYF. CDR3 nucleotides: TGTGCCAGCGGACAGATCCAAGAGACCCAGTACTTC. The V and J genes are TRBV2 and TRBJ2-5, with D perhaps TRBD1 (6 bases). Germline V lookup: CDR1 SNHLY, CDR2 FYNNEI. V was shortened by 8 bases and J by 1 base, with 8 bases between the two germline ends. The CDR3 sequence is 12 residues long.

As for this clone: The same CDR3 also results from other DNA sequences found in this sample. The chain has TRBV5-1 and TRBJ2-5; no firm D call. The CDR3 runs 12 residues. Trimming removed 0 bases at V and 5 bases at J, with 5 bases between. Per germline, CDR1 SGHRS and CDR2 YFSETQ. CDR3 loop: CASSLVEETQYF. CDR3 bases: TGCGCCAGCAGCTTGGTTGAGGAGACCCAGTACTTC.

This chain connects TRBV10-3 to TRBJ2-7, with 7 positions matching TRBD1. Germline V gives CDR1 ENHRY, CDR2 SYGVKD. Trimming at V came to 9 bases and at J to 1 base, leaving 9 bases not matched to a gene. The CDR3 consists of 14 residues. CDR3 loop: CAIAGQGDSYEQYF. The CDR3 nucleotides are TGTGCCATTGCAGGGCAGGGGGATTCCTACGAGCAGTACTTC.

The chain joins TRBV5-1 to TRBJ1-2; TRBD1 matches at 7 bases. V trimming: 7 bases; J trimming: 0 bases; junction bases outside the gene matches: 9. Per the germline V gene, CDR1 is SGHRS and CDR2 is YFSETQ. CDR3 length: 15 residues. The chain's CDR3 is CASGTPTGTNYGYTF. The CDR3, as DNA: TGCGCCAGCGGCACTCCGACAGGGACTAACTATGGCTACACCTTC.

The gene calls are TRBV19 and TRBJ2-4; unclear D gene. V lost 0 bases to trimming and J lost 7 bases, with 10 bases between them. Germline assignment: CDR1 LNHDA and CDR2 SQIVND (reference sequence). The CDR3 is 14 residues long. CDR3 residues: CASSIDGQYNIQYF. CDR3 nucleotides: TGTGCCAGTAGTATAGATGGCCAGTACAACATTCAGTACTTC.

The rearrangement links TRBV5-1 to TRBJ1-1; 10 bases agree with TRBD1. CDR3 length equals 14 residues. Germline CDR1 is SGHRS and CDR2 is YFSETQ. The V segment lost 4 bases and the J segment 4 bases; nucleotides outside the gene matches: 4. CDR3 sequence: CASSIRTGGTEAFF. In DNA form, the CDR3 reads TGCGCCAGCAGCATCCGGACAGGGGGCACTGAAGCTTTCTTT.

The chain recombines TRBV6-5 with TRBJ1-2; 7 nucleotides agree with TRBD1. The germline CDR1 and CDR2 sequences are MNHEY and SVGAGI. With V trimmed by 6 bases and J by 5 bases, 12 bases remained unmatched. The CDR3 consists of 15 residues. The CDR3 nucleotides are TGTGCCAGCAGGGACCCAGGGGGGGTCGAGTATGGCTACACCTTC. Protein: CASRDPGGVEYGYTF.

The rearrangement links TRBV10-1 to TRBJ2-5, with a tentative D call TRBD1 (5 bases). Per germline, CDR1 WNHNN and CDR2 SYGVQD (reference sequence). With 0 bases removed from V and 5 bases from J, the gap between germline ends came to 22 bases. The CDR3 loop spans 18 amino acids. The CDR3 DNA reads as TGCGCCAGCAGTGAGTCTGTGTATGGCCAGGGTACGGAGGAGACCCAGTACTTC. Its protein is CASSESVYGQGTEETQYF.

The V and J genes are TRBV5-4 and TRBJ2-6; D ambiguous. The CDR3 consists of 14 residues. Germline CDR1 reads SGHNT; CDR2 reads YYREEE (reference sequence). Trimming took off 0 bases at V and 5 bases at J, with 6 bases between the two ends. CDR3 residues: CASSLAGRANVLTF. The CDR3 DNA reads TGTGCCAGCAGCTTGGCCGGGCGGGCCAACGTCCTGACTTTC.